Listed here are 31 T cell receptor beta chains from one sample, sequenced in a study of CD8 T cells in Susac syndrome. Random hexamers were used to reverse transcribe an amount of roughly 0.45 to 1 ug RNA. Using its own MiXCR run on the immunoSEQ multiplex PCR reads, TCRdb lists one record per CDR3 protein. The sample lists about 120,000 distinct CDR3 sequences, 85% to 95% seen once, with 0.093% in the top ten. Sequences were obtained from CD4+ T cells from PBMCs. These receptor sequences come from a human donor with multiple sclerosis.

J is TRBJ2-4 and V is TRBV3-1; TRBD2 agrees at 8 bases. Trimming took 1 base from V and 9 from J; bases not matched to a gene: 8. This CDR3 contains 15 residues. Germline assignment: CDR1 LGHDT and CDR2 YNNKEL (reference sequence). CDR3 bases: TGTGCCAGCAGCCAAGGGCCGGGGGGGCCTTTCATTCAGTACTTC. Translated: CASSQGPGGPFIQYF.

The chain couples TRBV20-1 to TRBJ1-2, with D unclear. The CDR3 covers 13 residues. The V and J ends lost 0 bases and 8 bases respectively, with 13 bases between them. Germline assignment: CDR1 DFQATT and CDR2 SNEGSKA (reference sequence). The chain's CDR3 is CSARDREGAGYTF. Here the CDR3 DNA reads TGCAGTGCTAGAGATCGGGAGGGTGCCGGCTACACCTTC.

The V and J genes are TRBV4-1 and TRBJ1-3, with no clear D. This CDR3 contains 15 residues. Germline V gene sequence: CDR1 MGHRA, CDR2 YSYEKL. The V and J ends lost 0 bases and 3 bases respectively, with 9 bases between them. The CDR3 sequence is CASSQDLPDGNTIYF. CDR3 nucleotides: TGCGCCAGCAGCCAAGATCTGCCAGATGGAAACACCATATATTTT.

The chain joins TRBV3-1 to TRBJ1-2, with no clear D. V lost 5 bases to trimming and J lost 5 bases, with 9 bases between them. Germline V lookup: CDR1 LGHDT, CDR2 YNNKEL (reference sequence). This CDR3 is 12 amino acids long. CDR3 in amino acids: CASSTQAYGYTF. CDR3 sequence (DNA): TGTGCCAGCAGCACCCAAGCGTATGGCTACACCTTC.

This chain joins TRBV25-1 and TRBJ2-2, with D hard to call. Per the germline V gene, CDR1 is MGHDK and CDR2 is SYGVNS. CDR3 length equals 12 residues. V dropped 6 bases and J dropped 5 bases, with 7 bases sitting between them. CDR3 nucleotides: TGTGCCAGCAGGACCCTAACCGGGGAGCTGTTTTTT. Translating gives CASRTLTGELFF.

This chain joins TRBV19 and TRBJ1-2, with D hard to call. The CDR3 contains 14 residues. CDR1 is LNHDA, CDR2 SQIVND, per germline (reference sequence). V was cut by 4 bases and J by 3 bases, with 12 bases left in between. The CDR3 nucleotides are TGTGCCAGTAGTAAGCCAGGAGAGCACTATGGCTACACCTTC. This codes for CASSKPGEHYGYTF.

The chain combines TRBV25-1 with TRBJ1-1; perhaps TRBD1 as D (5 bases). The CDR3 spans 13 residues. Trimming removed 2 bases from V and 11 bases from J, with 15 bases in between. Germline V CDR1 and CDR2: MGHDK, SYGVNS. The CDR3 loop is CASSEGGRGGAFF. The CDR3 DNA reads as TGTGCCAGCAGTGAAGGGGGAAGGGGAGGCGCTTTCTTT.

The count of this clonotype is one. The chain couples TRBV6-5 to TRBJ2-7, with TRBD2 identical over 9 bases. Germline V CDR1 and CDR2: MNHEY, SVGAGI. Trimming cost V 2 bases and J 4 bases; bases outside gene matches: 9. This CDR3 comprises 16 residues. DNA for the CDR3: TGTGCCAGCAGTTACGTGAGGGCGGGGGGGCCATACGAGCAGTACTTC. It codes for CASSYVRAGGPYEQYF.

The chain recombines TRBV5-8 with TRBJ2-2; 9 positions agree with TRBD1. The germline V gene encodes CDR1 SGHTS and CDR2 YDEGEE. This CDR3 comprises 15 residues. Unmatched junction bases numbered 8, after V lost 4 bases and J lost 7 bases. The CDR3 region is CASSPGQGHDGELFF. In DNA, the CDR3 is TGTGCCAGCAGCCCCGGACAGGGGCATGACGGGGAGCTGTTTTTT.

The rearrangement links TRBV2 to TRBJ2-1, with 10 bases fitting TRBD2. There are 15 residues in the CDR3. Trimming cost V 6 bases and J 2 bases; bases outside gene matches: 4. Looked up from germline, CDR1 is SNHLY and CDR2 is FYNNEI. CDR3 sequence: CASRTGLATYNEQFF. DNA of the CDR3: TGTGCCAGCAGGACGGGACTAGCGACCTACAATGAGCAGTTCTTC.

The chain couples TRBV12-3 or TRBV12-4 to TRBJ1-2; maybe TRBD1 (5 bases). Trimming removed 6 bases at V and 3 bases at J, with 11 bases between. The CDR3 runs to 13 residues. The chain's CDR3 is CASRKGRHYGYTF. The DNA for the CDR3 is TGTGCCAGCAGGAAGGGACGGCACTATGGCTACACCTTC.

The V call is TRBV14, the J call TRBJ2-3; 7 bases align to TRBD1. Germline CDR1 reads SGHDN; CDR2 reads FVKESK. The CDR3 totals 16 residues. Unmatched junction bases numbered 7, after V lost 2 bases and J lost 2 bases. CDR3 amino acids: CASSQSPGQLTDTQYF. In nucleotides, the CDR3 is TGTGCCAGCAGCCAAAGTCCGGGACAGCTCACAGATACGCAGTATTTT.

The chain is built from TRBV13 and TRBJ2-4; TRBD1 matches 9 bases. The CDR3 extends over 14 amino acids. Germline V gene sequence: CDR1 PRHDT, CDR2 FYEKMQ (reference sequence). The V segment lost 5 bases and the J segment 8 bases; nucleotides outside the gene matches: 7. The CDR3 spells CASSERTGDDIQYF. The CDR3 DNA reads TGTGCCAGCAGCGAGCGGACAGGGGATGACATTCAGTACTTC.

This clonotype was observed once. The J gene is TRBJ2-5, the V gene TRBV28, with D unclear. This CDR3 has 14 amino acids. Trimming shortened V by 2 bases and J by 5 bases, and 12 bases separated the two germline ends. Germline CDR1 reads MDHEN; CDR2 reads SYDVKM. This CDR3 is CASSLADPRETQYF. The CDR3 nucleotides read TGTGCCAGCAGTTTAGCCGACCCCAGGGAGACCCAGTACTTC. Full variable domain (outside the CDR3, taken from reference TRBV28 and TRBJ2-5): DVKVTQSSRYLVKRTGEKVFLECVQDMDHENMFWYRQDPGLGLRLIYFSYDVKMKEKGDIPEGYSVSREKKERFSLILESASTNQTSMYLCASSLADPRETQYFGPGTRLLVL.

This clonotype occurred once. The chain carries TRBV7-9 and TRBJ2-2, with TRBD2 matching 13 bases. The V and J ends lost 3 bases and 1 base, in that order; junction bases with no gene match: 5. This CDR3 spans 18 amino acids. CDR1 is SEHNR and CDR2 is FQNEAQ in the germline V gene (reference sequence). DNA for the CDR3: TGTGCCAGCAGCTTCTGGACTAGCGGGGGCCAGAACACCGGGGAGCTGTTTTTT. It yields the protein CASSFWTSGGQNTGELFF.

DNA of the CDR3: TGTGCCAGCAGCCCGGGACAGATCTATGGCTACACCTTC. The encoded protein is CASSPGQIYGYTF. This rearrangement joins TRBV4-2 to TRBJ1-2, with 7 nucleotides matching TRBD1. The CDR3 has 13 residues. Germline V gene data show CDR1 as LGHNA and CDR2 as YNFKEQ. V trimming: 4 bases; J trimming: 4 bases; junction bases outside the gene matches: 3.

The chain recombines TRBV7-9 with TRBJ2-4; D unclear. Germline loops: CDR1 SEHNR, CDR2 FQNEAQ (reference sequence). With 5 bases removed from V and 0 bases from J, the gap between germline ends came to 14 bases. The CDR3 consists of 16 residues. The CDR3 sequence: CASSRPGRLAKNIQYF. The CDR3 nucleotides read TGTGCCAGCAGCCGCCCCGGCCGGTTAGCCAAAAACATTCAGTACTTC.

CDR3 nucleotides: TGTGCCAGCAGCTTAAGGGGACTAGCGGGGGGGCCCACAGATACGCAGTATTTT. It is translated as CASSLRGLAGGPTDTQYF. The rearrangement uses TRBV7-3 and TRBJ2-3, with 16 nucleotides matching TRBD2. Germline trimming cut 1 base from V and 2 bases from J; bases unmatched to any gene: 3. Germline assignment: CDR1 SGHTA and CDR2 FQGTGA. The CDR3 is 18 residues long.

The table lists this clonotype with a count of one. The chain employs TRBV6-5 and TRBJ1-2; TRBD1 matches at 7 bases. Trimming cost V 2 bases and J 8 bases; bases outside gene matches: 14. Germline CDR1 reads MNHEY; CDR2 reads SVGAGI. The CDR3 is 16 amino acids. CDR3 coding DNA: TGTGCCAGCAGTTACGGTCTCGGGACAGATCATGGCGGCTACACCTTC. Protein product: CASSYGLGTDHGGYTF.

V usage is TRBV7-3 and J usage is TRBJ2-1; 9 bases align to TRBD2. Germline lookup yields CDR1 SGHTA and CDR2 FQGTGA. The junction had 1 base not matched to a gene; V was cut back by 2 bases and J by 5 bases. The CDR3 runs 14 residues. CDR3: CASSLAGGNNEQFF. As DNA, the CDR3 is TGTGCCAGCAGCTTAGCGGGGGGGAACAATGAGCAGTTCTTC.

The rearrangement joins TRBV2 to TRBJ1-6; 8 bases agree with TRBD1. The length of the CDR3 is 18 residues. The trim removed 6 bases at V and 7 bases at J, leaving 17 bases unmatched. Germline CDR1 is SNHLY and CDR2 is FYNNEI. This CDR3 reads CASRDQGAGIGGNSPLHF. As DNA, the CDR3 is TGTGCCAGCAGGGACCAGGGGGCCGGTATAGGAGGAAATTCACCCCTCCACTTT.

Worth noting for this clonotype: The junction departs from germline at one end; a sequencing error may be responsible. V usage is TRBV30 and J usage is TRBJ1-6; D might be TRBD1 (5 bases). Germline lookup yields CDR1 GTSNPN and CDR2 SVGIG (reference sequence). This CDR3 has 13 amino acids. CDR3 bases: TGTGTCTGGAGTGGGGGAGATAATTCACCCCTCCACTTT. It specifies CVWSGGDNSPLHF.

The chain recombines TRBV7-2 with TRBJ1-5; no definite D call. The CDR3 loop spans 17 amino acids. Deletions cut 5 bases from V and 0 bases from J, with 17 bases between. Per germline, CDR1 SGHTA and CDR2 FQGNSA. CDR3 loop: CASSPVRGINSNQPQHF. The CDR3 nucleotides are TGTGCCAGCAGCCCCGTCCGTGGGATTAATAGCAATCAGCCCCAGCATTTT.

This rearrangement joins TRBV27 to TRBJ1-2; D gene unclear. V lost 4 bases to trimming and J lost 2 bases, with 8 bases between them. Germline CDR1 MNHEY, CDR2 SMNVEV (reference sequence). The CDR3 has 13 residues. CDR3 sequence reads: CASSSQYNYGYTF. CDR3 nucleotide sequence: TGTGCCAGCAGTTCCCAGTACAACTATGGCTACACCTTC.

The chain carries TRBV10-2 and TRBJ2-7; D is unresolved. The V and J ends lost 11 bases and 5 bases respectively, with 13 bases between them. Germline CDR1 is WSHSY and CDR2 is SAAADI. The CDR3 extends over 11 amino acids. In nucleotides, the CDR3 is TGCGCCGCAACAAGGGAAAACGAGCAGTACTTC. Translating it yields CAATRENEQYF.

This sequence joins TRBV30 and TRBJ1-4; D gene ambiguous. The V gene lost 0 bases and the J gene lost 7 bases, with 3 bases spanning the gap. CDR3 size: 11 residues. The V gene's germline CDR1 is GTSNPN and CDR2 SVGIG (reference sequence). CDR3 bases: TGTGCCTGGAGTGTGGGTGAAAAACTGTTTTTT. Encoded protein: CAWSVGEKLFF.

The chain carries TRBV6-5 and TRBJ2-7; 10 bases match TRBD1. The V and J ends lost 0 bases and 1 base, in that order; junction bases with no gene match: 15. The CDR3 has 20 amino acids. From germline, CDR1 is MNHEY and CDR2 SVGAGI. The CDR3 reads CASSYSRILVRDRGSYEQYF. The CDR3 coding sequence is TGTGCCAGCAGTTACTCGAGGATCCTTGTGCGGGACAGGGGTTCCTACGAGCAGTACTTC.

The chain combines TRBV7-9 with TRBJ1-1; D gene unclear. Germline values: CDR1 SEHNR, CDR2 FQNEAQ (reference sequence). Trimming stripped 2 bases from V and 8 bases from J, with 12 bases between. This CDR3 is 13 amino acids long. The chain's CDR3 is CASSLPSRIEAFF. CDR3 bases: TGTGCCAGCAGCTTACCATCTCGGATCGAAGCTTTCTTT.

J is TRBJ1-5 and V is TRBV19, with D uncertain. Trimming took off 7 bases at V and 6 bases at J, with 16 bases between the two ends. Germline-derived CDR1 and CDR2 are LNHDA and SQIVND (reference sequence). The CDR3 is 14 residues long. The CDR3 here is CASTMMTRSQPQHF. CDR3 coding DNA: TGTGCCAGTACCATGATGACGAGGAGTCAGCCCCAGCATTTT. Complete variable domain (other parts from reference TRBV19 and TRBJ1-5): DGGITQSPKYLFRKEGQNVTLSCEQNLNHDAMYWYRQDPGQGLRLIYYSQIVNDFQKGDIAEGYSVSREKKESFPLTVTSAQKNPTAFYLCASTMMTRSQPQHFGDGTRLSIL.

The CDR3 loop reads CSARDRGHTEAFF. CDR3 sequence (DNA): TGCAGTGCTAGGGACAGGGGGCACACTGAAGCTTTCTTT. This chain connects TRBV20-1 to TRBJ1-1, with TRBD1 matching 11 bases. CDR3 length equals 13 residues. Trimming removed 3 bases from V and 3 bases from J; junction bases left unmatched: 0. The V gene's germline CDR1 is DFQATT and CDR2 SNEGSKA (reference sequence).

This clonotype showed up just once. The chain uses TRBV30 and TRBJ1-2; unclear D gene. The CDR3 has 11 amino acids. V lost 3 bases and J 3 bases, leaving 5 bases between the germline ends. CDR1 GTSNPN and CDR2 SVGIG come from the germline V gene (reference sequence). The CDR3 loop is CAWSRDYGYTF. CDR3 DNA sequence: TGTGCCTGGAGCCGAGACTATGGCTACACCTTC. The full variable domain, with the rest looked up from reference TRBV30 and TRBJ1-2, is SQTIHQWPATLVQPVGSPLSLECTVEGTSNPNLYWYRQAAGRGLQLLFYSVGIGQISSEVPQNLSASRPQDRQFILSSKKLLLSDSGFYLCAWSRDYGYTFGSGTRLTVV.